The source of this TCR beta chain is a study of T cell responses to AZD1222 COVID-19 vaccine. A note on this clone: Antigen specificity is unknown.

Trimming shortened V by 2 bases and J by 5 bases, and 15 bases separated the two germline ends. In germline, CDR1 is SGHAT, CDR2 FQDESV (reference sequence). CDR3 size: 15 residues. The method was immunoSEQ multiplex PCR; TCRdb's version includes in-frame clones alone and lacks a portion of them. The sample has 150,000 or so clones, roughly 88% seen once. Overall study findings and caveats: The study sampled repertoires only after the peak T cell response. Reports indicate that nearly half of spike-specific TCRs are directed at unmutated variant regions. A mostly white British donor set with more females was recruited, and clonal diversity was possibly underestimated.

This sequence originates from an adult who received the AZD1222 COVID-19 vaccine. This specimen was peripheral blood, taken 28 days after the second AZD1222 dose. J is TRBJ2-5 and V is TRBV11-1; D ambiguous. Here the CDR3 DNA reads TGTGCCAGCAGCTTAAACTCGCAGGTAGGGGAGACCCAGTACTTC. Residues: CASSLNSQVGETQYF.